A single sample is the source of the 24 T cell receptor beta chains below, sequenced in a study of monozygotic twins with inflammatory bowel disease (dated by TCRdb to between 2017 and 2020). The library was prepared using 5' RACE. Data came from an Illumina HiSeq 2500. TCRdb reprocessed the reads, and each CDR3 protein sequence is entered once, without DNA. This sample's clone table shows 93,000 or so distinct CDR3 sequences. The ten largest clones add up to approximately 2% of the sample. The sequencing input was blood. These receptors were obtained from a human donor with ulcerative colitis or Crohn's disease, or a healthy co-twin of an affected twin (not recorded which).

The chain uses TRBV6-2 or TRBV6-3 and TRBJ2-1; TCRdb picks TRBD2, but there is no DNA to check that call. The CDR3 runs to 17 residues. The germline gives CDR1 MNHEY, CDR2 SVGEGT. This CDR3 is CASSYVVAGFSYNEQFF.

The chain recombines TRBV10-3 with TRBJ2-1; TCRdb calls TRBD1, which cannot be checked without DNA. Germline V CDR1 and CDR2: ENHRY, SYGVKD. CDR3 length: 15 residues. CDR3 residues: CAIRAPGQGVNEQFF.

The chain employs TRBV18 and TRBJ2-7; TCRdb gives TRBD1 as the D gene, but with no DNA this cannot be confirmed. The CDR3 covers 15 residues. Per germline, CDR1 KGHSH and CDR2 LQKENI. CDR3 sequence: CASSPYRGRNDEQYF.

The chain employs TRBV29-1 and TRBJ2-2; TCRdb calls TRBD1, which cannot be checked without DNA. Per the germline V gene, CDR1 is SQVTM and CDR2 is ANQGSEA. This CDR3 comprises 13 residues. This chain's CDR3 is CSVRTGTSGELFF.

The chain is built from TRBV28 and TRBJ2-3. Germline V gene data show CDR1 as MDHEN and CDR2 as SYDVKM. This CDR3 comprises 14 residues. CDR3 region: CASSSDSLADTQYF.

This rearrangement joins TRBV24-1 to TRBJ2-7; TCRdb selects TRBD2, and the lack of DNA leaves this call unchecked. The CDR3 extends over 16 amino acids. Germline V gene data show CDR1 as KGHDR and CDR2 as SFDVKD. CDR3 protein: CATSDFLRTDAYEQYF.

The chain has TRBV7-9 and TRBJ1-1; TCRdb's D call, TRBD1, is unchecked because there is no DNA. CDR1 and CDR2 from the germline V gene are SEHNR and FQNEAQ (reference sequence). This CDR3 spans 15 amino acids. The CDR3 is CASSFDRGAYTEAFF.

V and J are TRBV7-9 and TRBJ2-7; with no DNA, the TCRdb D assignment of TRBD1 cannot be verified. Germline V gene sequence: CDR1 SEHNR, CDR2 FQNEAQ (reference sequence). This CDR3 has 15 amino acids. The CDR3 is CASSLQGSPSYEQYF.

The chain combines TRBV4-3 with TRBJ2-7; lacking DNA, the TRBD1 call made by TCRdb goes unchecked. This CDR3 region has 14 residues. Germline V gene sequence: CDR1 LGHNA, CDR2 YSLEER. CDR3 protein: CASSQYRPGYEQYF.

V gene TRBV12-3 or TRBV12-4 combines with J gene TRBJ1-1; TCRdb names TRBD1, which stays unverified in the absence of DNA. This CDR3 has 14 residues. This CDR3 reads CASNRDSRNTEAFF.

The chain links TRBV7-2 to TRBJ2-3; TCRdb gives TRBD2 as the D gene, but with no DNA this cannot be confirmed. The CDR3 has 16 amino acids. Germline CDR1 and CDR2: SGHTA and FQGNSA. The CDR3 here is CASSLASSGGVDTQYF.

This CDR3 is CSASSGGMGLGGNTIYF. The chain joins TRBV20-1 to TRBJ1-3. The CDR3 contains 17 residues. The germline gives CDR1 DFQATT, CDR2 SNEGSKA (reference sequence).

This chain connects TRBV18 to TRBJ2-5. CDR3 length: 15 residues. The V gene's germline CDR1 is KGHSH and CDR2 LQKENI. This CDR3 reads CASSRQGVAQETQYF.

The CDR3 sequence: CSARGSGRSTGELFF. This chain connects TRBV20-1 to TRBJ2-2; there is no DNA to check the TCRdb D call of TRBD2. Germline V lookup: CDR1 DFQATT, CDR2 SNEGSKA (reference sequence). The CDR3 is 15 amino acids.

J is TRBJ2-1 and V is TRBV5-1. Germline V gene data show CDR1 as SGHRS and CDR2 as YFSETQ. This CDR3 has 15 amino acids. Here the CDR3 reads CASSLGILSYNEQFF.

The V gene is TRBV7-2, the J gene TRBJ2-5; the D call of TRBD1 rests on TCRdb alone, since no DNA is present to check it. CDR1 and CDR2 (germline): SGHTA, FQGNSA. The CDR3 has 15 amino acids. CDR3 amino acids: CASSLENRGQETQYF.

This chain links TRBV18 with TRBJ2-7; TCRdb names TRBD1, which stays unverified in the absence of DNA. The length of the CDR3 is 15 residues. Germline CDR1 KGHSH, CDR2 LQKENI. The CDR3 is CASSRAGTASGEQYF.

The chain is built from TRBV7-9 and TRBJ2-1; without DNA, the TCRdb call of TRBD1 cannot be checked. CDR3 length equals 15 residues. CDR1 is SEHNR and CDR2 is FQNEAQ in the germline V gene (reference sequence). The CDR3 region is CASSLAGARYNEQFF.

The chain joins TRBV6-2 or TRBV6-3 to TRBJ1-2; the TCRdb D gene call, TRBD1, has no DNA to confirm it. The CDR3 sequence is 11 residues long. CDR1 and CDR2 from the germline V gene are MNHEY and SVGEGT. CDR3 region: CASRNRAGYTF.

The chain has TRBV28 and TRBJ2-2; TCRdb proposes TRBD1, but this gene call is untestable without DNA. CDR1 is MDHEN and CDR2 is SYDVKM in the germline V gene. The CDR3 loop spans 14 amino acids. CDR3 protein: CASKFQGDTGELFF.

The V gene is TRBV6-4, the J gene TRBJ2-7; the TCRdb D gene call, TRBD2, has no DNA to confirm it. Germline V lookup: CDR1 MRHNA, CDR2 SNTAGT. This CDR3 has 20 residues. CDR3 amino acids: CASSQLSGLATRFNPYEQYF.

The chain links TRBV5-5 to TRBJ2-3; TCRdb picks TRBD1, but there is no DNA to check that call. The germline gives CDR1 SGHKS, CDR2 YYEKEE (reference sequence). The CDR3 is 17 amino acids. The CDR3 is CASSRDPGQTYTDTQYF.

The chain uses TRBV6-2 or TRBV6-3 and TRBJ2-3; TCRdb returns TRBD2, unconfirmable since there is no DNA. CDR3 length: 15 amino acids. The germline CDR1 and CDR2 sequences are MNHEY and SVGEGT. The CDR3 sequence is CASSSLAGGTDTQYF.

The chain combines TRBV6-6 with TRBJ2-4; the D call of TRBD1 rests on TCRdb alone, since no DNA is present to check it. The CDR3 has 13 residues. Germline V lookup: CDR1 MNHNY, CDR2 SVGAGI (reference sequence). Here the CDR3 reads CASRLTGKDIQYF.